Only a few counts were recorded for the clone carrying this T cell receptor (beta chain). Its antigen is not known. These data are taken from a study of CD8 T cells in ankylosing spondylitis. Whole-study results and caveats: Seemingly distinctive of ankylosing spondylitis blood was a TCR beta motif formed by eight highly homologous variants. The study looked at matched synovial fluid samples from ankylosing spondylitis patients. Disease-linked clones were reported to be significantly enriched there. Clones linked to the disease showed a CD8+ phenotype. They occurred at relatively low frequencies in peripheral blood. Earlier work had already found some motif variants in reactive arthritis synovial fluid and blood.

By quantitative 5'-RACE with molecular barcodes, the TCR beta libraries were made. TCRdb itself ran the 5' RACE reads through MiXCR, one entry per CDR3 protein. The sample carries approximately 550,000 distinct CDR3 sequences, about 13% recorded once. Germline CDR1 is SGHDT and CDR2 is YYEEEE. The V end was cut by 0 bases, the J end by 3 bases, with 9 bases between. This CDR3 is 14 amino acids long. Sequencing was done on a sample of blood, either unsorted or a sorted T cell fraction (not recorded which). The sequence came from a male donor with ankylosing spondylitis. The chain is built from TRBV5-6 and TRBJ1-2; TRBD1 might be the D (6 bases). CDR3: CASSLDREDYGYTF. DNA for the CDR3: TGTGCCAGCAGCTTGGACAGGGAGGACTATGGCTACACCTTC.